Sequencing of this TCR beta chain was carried out in a study of T cell changes during pregnancy in multiple sclerosis. The CDR3 spans 15 residues. V shed 3 bases and J shed 7 bases, with 17 bases lying between them. The germline gives CDR1 SGHRS, CDR2 YFSETQ. TCRdb's copy holds only in-frame clones and misses some; the assay was immunoSEQ multiplex PCR. The sample shows 20,000 to 25,000 clones, under 95% of them seen only once. This TCR was sampled from a female donor with multiple sclerosis, enrolled in a pregnancy study. The V call is TRBV5-1, the J call TRBJ2-1; D perhaps matches TRBD2 (7 bases). Sequenced here: CD4+ T cells from peripheral blood mononuclear cells, sampled in the third trimester of pregnancy. CDR3 sequence (DNA): TGCGCCAGCAGCTCTAGATGGGGGGGGCAGAATGAGCAGTTCTTC. Its protein is CASSSRWGGQNEQFF.